The T cell receptor (beta chain) described here comes from a study of blood T cells in healthy people across ages. This clonotype was counted a few times. Its cognate antigen is unknown. Per sample, no less than 6 micrograms of total RNA were extracted. The germline CDR1 and CDR2 sequences are ENHRY and SYGVKD. The length of the CDR3 is 16 residues. Study results and caveats: Lack of knowledge of donor CMV status possibly confounded expanded clonotype changes.

Primers used in a second PCR of about 6 to 11 cycles were a sample-barcoded 5' primer and a J-beta primer mix. TCRdb re-called the 5' RACE reads through MiXCR, storing one row per CDR3 protein. The table has roughly 800,000 distinct CDR3 sequences, approximately 24% seen once. The sample was also reused in another study, on T cells of mothers and their children. That study reports: In cDNA synthesis, all of the extracted RNA was used at around 1.4 ug per 15 ul. The TCR beta CDR3 read count exceeded 9 million for each mother and was some 3.1 million for each child.

The specimen was blood. The chain is built from TRBV10-3 and TRBJ2-5; 10 positions agree with TRBD1. The J call may be faulty, since TRBJ2-1 better matches the DNA end. This sequence originates from a boy younger than 18 in good health. Here the CDR3 DNA reads TGTGCCATCAGGTTGATGACAGGGGGCTATAGAGATGAGCAGTTCTTC. Translating it yields CAIRLMTGGYRDEQFF.